A selection of T cell receptor beta chains follows, all from one sample in a study of shared clonotypes between healthy human individuals. TCRdb's copy holds only in-frame clones and misses some; the assay was immunoSEQ multiplex PCR. Of 2 million to 2.5 million clones listed, under 95% are singletons. Sequenced input: naive CD8+ T cells from PBMCs. These receptors came from a young man in good health. Some clones in this sample may be carry-over from other donors' samples. Each CDR3 is given with its conserved first and last residue. D genes are given only for firm matches.

TRBJ1-1 | TRBV6-6 | 16 | - | CASSYSPGAADTEAFF | TGTGCCAGCAGTTACAGTCCGGGGGCCGCCGACACTGAAGCTTTCTTT
TRBJ2-7 | TRBV9 | 13 | - | CASSVDYASEQYF | TGTGCCAGCAGCGTAGATTATGCCTCCGAGCAGTACTTC
TRBJ2-7 | TRBV6-1 | 16 | TRBD1 | CASSEVSGQGTYEQYF | TGTGCCAGCAGTGAAGTATCGGGACAGGGGACCTACGAGCAGTACTTC
TRBJ1-1 | TRBV7-9 | 14 | - | CASSLAGGYTEAFF | TGTGCCAGCAGCTTAGCTGGGGGGTACACTGAAGCTTTCTTT
TRBJ2-2 | TRBV28 | 17 | TRBD2 | CASSFRAEREGRGELFF | TGTGCCAGCAGTTTTAGAGCGGAACGGGAGGGCCGGGGGGAGCTGTTTTTT
TRBJ2-5 | TRBV13 | 19 | - | CASSLGPLGSARGKETQYF | TGTGCCAGCAGCTTAGGCCCTTTGGGCTCGGCCAGAGGTAAAGAGACCCAGTACTTC
TRBJ2-2 | TRBV5-6 | 15 | - | CASSPMGAATGELFF | TGTGCCAGCAGCCCAATGGGGGCGGCGACCGGGGAGCTGTTTTTT
TRBJ1-3 | TRBV4-1 | 15 | - | CASSRLGLLGNTIYF | TGCGCCAGCAGCCGCCTGGGACTCCTCGGAAACACCATATATTTT
TRBJ1-3 | TRBV7-9 | 14 | - | CASSPPDSGNTIYF | TGTGCCAGCAGCCCGCCAGACTCTGGAAACACCATATATTTT
TRBJ2-5 | TRBV4-1 | 13 | - | CASSQDAEETQYF | TGCGCCAGCAGCCAAGATGCCGAGGAGACCCAGTACTTC
TRBJ2-7 | TRBV2 | 14 | TRBD2 | CASSDWEGLPEQYF | TGTGCCAGCAGTGACTGGGAGGGCCTTCCCGAGCAGTACTTC
TRBJ2-2 | TRBV5-1 | 15 | TRBD1 | CASSPLRGLTGELFF | TGCGCCAGCAGCCCCCTCAGGGGGCTCACCGGGGAGCTGTTTTTT
TRBJ2-2 | TRBV27 | 12 | - | CASSPAAGELFF | TGTGCCAGCTCCCCAGCGGCCGGGGAGCTGTTTTTT